The 30 T cell receptor beta chains given below trace back to one sample, sequenced in a study of cytomegalovirus exposure and HLA in healthy donors. Primers included in the PCR were 60 Vbeta and 13 Jbeta primers. Assay: immunoSEQ multiplex PCR; the TCRdb copy retains only in-frame clones and omits some. The sample holds around 130,000 clones, just under 75% seen once. Sequencing was done on a sample of PBMCs. The receptor source for this set is a man in his forties in good health and CMV-seropositive.

This chain connects TRBV29-1 to TRBJ1-2; D unclear. CDR1 and CDR2 (germline): SQVTM, ANQGSEA. Trimming cost V 1 base and J 7 bases, with 10 bases left between them. This CDR3 has 12 residues. CDR3 amino acids: CSVEGATSGYTF. The CDR3 DNA follows: TGCAGCGTTGAAGGGGCTACATCTGGCTACACCTTC. Complete variable domain (other parts from reference TRBV29-1 and TRBJ1-2): SAVISQKPSRDICQRGTSLTIQCQVDSQVTMMFWYRQQPGQSLTLIATANQGSEATYESGFVIDKFPISRPNLTFSTLTVSNMSPEDSSIYLCSVEGATSGYTFGSGTRLTVV.

The rearrangement uses TRBV19 and TRBJ2-4; D may be TRBD1 (6 bases). Trimming took off 4 bases at V and 7 bases at J, with 8 bases between the two ends. This CDR3 is built from 12 residues. The germline V gene has CDR1 LNHDA and CDR2 SQIVND (reference sequence). DNA for the CDR3: TGTGCCAGTAGTACCAGGGGTAACATTCAGTACTTC. Encoded protein: CASSTRGNIQYF.

In this sample, this clone turned up once. CDR3 in DNA: TGTGCCAGCAGCAGAACCGGGTTCTCAACCAGGAACACTGAAGCTTTCTTT. Protein: CASSRTGFSTRNTEAFF. V gene TRBV5-4 combines with J gene TRBJ1-1, with D unresolved. Between the trimmed V and J ends, which lost 4 bases and 1 base, there was a span of 20 bases. This CDR3 is built from 17 residues. Per the germline V gene, CDR1 is SGHNT and CDR2 is YYREEE (reference sequence).

This chain uses TRBV5-1 with TRBJ2-7, with 7 bases lining up with TRBD1. CDR3 length equals 14 residues. The V gene's germline CDR1 is SGHRS and CDR2 YFSETQ. Trimming at V came to 1 base and at J to 3 bases, leaving 4 bases not matched to a gene. The CDR3 region is CASSLRGQSYEQYF. DNA of the CDR3: TGCGCCAGCAGCTTGCGGGGACAGAGCTACGAGCAGTACTTC.

The chain links TRBV5-5 to TRBJ2-7; no firm D call. Per the germline V gene, CDR1 is SGHKS and CDR2 is YYEKEE (reference sequence). The CDR3 totals 12 residues. V gave up 5 bases and J gave up 2 bases, with 8 bases separating them. The CDR3 spells CASRYDTYEQYF. CDR3 coding DNA: TGTGCCAGCAGATATGACACCTACGAGCAGTACTTC. Supplemented by reference TRBV5-5 and TRBJ2-7, the full variable domain reads DAGVTQSPTHLIKTRGQQVTLRCSPISGHKSVSWYQQVLGQGPQFIFQYYEKEERGRGNFPDRFSARQFPNYSSELNVNALLLGDSALYLCASRYDTYEQYFGPGTRLTVT.

The genes are TRBV5-1 and TRBJ2-3; a weak D match, TRBD2 (5 bases). Per germline, CDR1 SGHRS and CDR2 YFSETQ. CDR3 length: 14 residues. V was clipped by 2 bases and J by 0 bases, with 7 bases between them. The CDR3 sequence is CASSLAVSTDTQYF. CDR3 sequence (DNA): TGCGCCAGCAGCTTAGCGGTTAGCACAGATACGCAGTATTTT.

The chain carries TRBV7-9 and TRBJ2-7; D unresolved. Germline values: CDR1 SEHNR, CDR2 FQNEAQ (reference sequence). Deletions cut 1 base from V and 2 bases from J, with 15 bases between. The length of the CDR3 is 16 residues. CDR3 DNA: TGTGCCAGCAGCTTAGGGTTCCAAGGCAGGACCTACGAGCAGTACTTC. Amino acids: CASSLGFQGRTYEQYF.

The gene calls are TRBV11-2 and TRBJ2-7; 11 bases align to TRBD2. Per germline, CDR1 SGHAT and CDR2 FQNNGV. Trimming removed 5 bases from V and 3 bases from J; junction bases left unmatched: 9. The CDR3 runs to 16 residues. CDR3 in amino acids: CASSLPRLAGSYEQYF. CDR3 bases: TGTGCCAGCAGCCTACCCAGACTAGCGGGAAGCTACGAGCAGTACTTC.

The rearrangement links TRBV28 to TRBJ2-5; D is possibly TRBD2 (5 bases). The V end lost 5 bases, the J end lost 1 base, and 11 bases lay between the germline ends. The CDR3 is made up of 14 amino acids. CDR1 and CDR2 from the germline V gene are MDHEN and SYDVKM. CDR3: CASSPPGFQETQYF. CDR3 sequence (DNA): TGTGCCAGCAGTCCACCGGGGTTCCAAGAGACCCAGTACTTC.

This clone was seen a handful of times. This sequence joins TRBV6-5 and TRBJ1-2; D call uncertain. Trimming removed 4 bases from V and 2 bases from J, with 11 bases in between. There are 14 residues in the CDR3. Germline V gives CDR1 MNHEY, CDR2 SVGAGI. In nucleotides, the CDR3 is TGTGCCAGCAGTTCATCTGAGAAAAACTATGGCTACACCTTC. It encodes CASSSSEKNYGYTF.

This clone was detected only once. This chain joins TRBV2 and TRBJ2-7, with D perhaps matching TRBD1 (5 bases). Germline V gives CDR1 SNHLY, CDR2 FYNNEI. V lost 1 base to trimming and J lost 7 bases, with 17 bases between them. CDR3 length: 15 residues. This CDR3 is CASSEGQPGLWEQYF. DNA for the CDR3: TGTGCCAGCAGTGAAGGACAGCCCGGATTATGGGAGCAGTACTTC.

J is TRBJ1-1 and V is TRBV28; the D is unclear. Per the germline V gene, CDR1 is MDHEN and CDR2 is SYDVKM. V gave up 3 bases and J gave up 0 bases, with 8 bases separating them. This CDR3 is built from 14 residues. The chain's CDR3 is CASSFWSMNTEAFF. In nucleotides, the CDR3 is TGTGCCAGCAGTTTTTGGAGCATGAACACTGAAGCTTTCTTT.

The chain combines TRBV4-1 with TRBJ2-1, with a possible D match to TRBD2 (8 bases). This CDR3 is built from 16 residues. Germline assignment: CDR1 MGHRA and CDR2 YSYEKL. V lost 6 bases and J lost 3, with 18 bases in between. In DNA, the CDR3 is TGCGCCAGCAGGCCCACGGGAGGGGGCGACTACAATGAGCAGTTCTTC. It yields the protein CASRPTGGGDYNEQFF.

V gene TRBV5-4 combines with J gene TRBJ1-2; D not certain. Trimming took 0 bases from V and 1 from J, leaving 10 bases between them. The CDR3 totals 15 residues. The germline gives CDR1 SGHNT, CDR2 YYREEE (reference sequence). The CDR3 coding sequence is TGTGCCAGCAGCTTGGTCGGGCGGGATAACTATGGCTACACCTTC. Protein: CASSLVGRDNYGYTF.

This sequence joins TRBV27 and TRBJ2-5; perhaps TRBD1 as D (6 bases). CDR3 size: 15 residues. Deletions cut 2 bases from V and 5 bases from J, with 15 bases between. Germline values: CDR1 MNHEY, CDR2 SMNVEV (reference sequence). The CDR3 protein is CASSLTGLRKETQYF. The CDR3 nucleotides are TGTGCCAGCAGTTTAACAGGGCTGAGAAAGGAGACCCAGTACTTC.

The V gene is TRBV5-1, the J gene TRBJ2-7; a weak D match, TRBD1 (6 bases). The CDR3 loop spans 17 amino acids. Germline CDR1 reads SGHRS; CDR2 reads YFSETQ. Trimming pared 0 bases from V and 2 bases from J, leaving 18 bases between. The CDR3 bases are TGCGCCAGCAGCTTGGGGCATACAGGGAGATGGACCTACGAGCAGTACTTC. It translates to CASSLGHTGRWTYEQYF.

This chain links TRBV15 with TRBJ1-5, with 7 positions matching TRBD1. Per the germline V gene, CDR1 is LNHNV and CDR2 is YYDKDF (reference sequence). V shed 3 bases, J shed 4 bases, and the junction held 6 bases outside the gene matches. CDR3 length equals 15 residues. The CDR3 bases are TGTGCCACCAGCAGGAGGGGACAGCCGAATCAGCCCCAGCATTTT. This translates into CATSRRGQPNQPQHF.

V usage is TRBV7-6 and J usage is TRBJ2-3, with TRBD2 matching over 12 bases. Trimming cost V 2 bases and J 1 base; bases outside gene matches: 7. The CDR3 is 18 residues long. CDR1 and CDR2 (germline): SGHVS, FNYEAQ. The CDR3 is CASSLRGGLAGRTDTQYF. CDR3 in DNA: TGTGCCAGCAGCTTAAGGGGTGGACTAGCGGGGCGCACAGATACGCAGTATTTT. The entire variable domain, with the rest obtained from reference TRBV7-6 and TRBJ2-3, is as follows: GAGVSQSPRYKVTKRGQDVALRCDPISGHVSLYWYRQALGQGPEFLTYFNYEAQQDKSGLPNDRFSAERPEGSISTLTIQRTEQRDSAMYRCASSLRGGLAGRTDTQYFGPGTRLTVL.

V gene TRBV5-1 combines with J gene TRBJ2-3, with D maybe TRBD2 (5 bases). With 3 bases removed from V and 2 bases from J, the gap between germline ends came to 19 bases. Germline V gene lookup returns CDR1 SGHRS and CDR2 YFSETQ. The CDR3 is 17 residues long. Here the CDR3 reads CASSSPLGVLFTDTQYF. CDR3 DNA: TGCGCCAGCAGCTCCCCACTAGGCGTCCTTTTCACAGATACGCAGTATTTT. The entire variable domain, with the rest obtained from reference TRBV5-1 and TRBJ2-3, is as follows: KAGVTQTPRYLIKTRGQQVTLSCSPISGHRSVSWYQQTPGQGLQFLFEYFSETQRNKGNFPGRFSGRQFSNSRSEMNVSTLELGDSALYLCASSSPLGVLFTDTQYFGPGTRLTVL.

CDR3 sequence reads: CASRREGDGSDEQFF. CDR3 coding DNA: TGTGCCAGCAGAAGGGAGGGGGACGGATCGGATGAGCAGTTCTTC. The V gene is TRBV11-3, the J gene TRBJ2-1, with a weak D call TRBD2 (7 bases). The CDR3 is 15 residues long. Deletions cut 6 bases from V and 8 bases from J, with 20 bases between. CDR1 is SGHNT and CDR2 is YENEEA in the germline V gene.

The chain recombines TRBV5-4 with TRBJ1-6, with 9 bases identical to TRBD1. Looked up from germline, CDR1 is SGHNT and CDR2 is YYREEE (reference sequence). The V gene end was trimmed by 0 bases and the J gene end by 8 bases; junction bases not matched to a gene: 3. The CDR3 runs to 15 residues. In nucleotides, the CDR3 is TGTGCCAGCAGCTTGGGGACAGGGGTGGATTCACCCCTCCACTTT. It translates to CASSLGTGVDSPLHF. Drawing the rest from reference TRBV5-4 and TRBJ1-6, the complete variable domain is ETGVTQSPTHLIKTRGQQVTLRCSSQSGHNTVSWYQQALGQGPQFIFQYYREEENGRGNFPPRFSGLQFPNYSSELNVNALELDDSALYLCASSLGTGVDSPLHFGNGTRLTVT.

The CDR3 loop is CASSIPGTDIYEQYF. In DNA form, the CDR3 reads TGTGCCAGTAGTATCCCCGGGACAGATATCTACGAGCAGTACTTC. The chain couples TRBV19 to TRBJ2-7; TRBD1 agrees at 7 bases. This CDR3 comprises 15 residues. CDR1 is LNHDA and CDR2 is SQIVND in the germline V gene (reference sequence). The J segment lost 3 bases and the V segment lost 3 bases, leaving 8 bases of the junction unmatched.

This clone was recorded once. The J gene is TRBJ1-1, the V gene TRBV15; D perhaps matches TRBD1 (6 bases). CDR3 length: 14 amino acids. Germline CDR1 is LNHNV and CDR2 is YYDKDF (reference sequence). The ends were cut back, 4 bases at V and 4 bases at J, with 13 bases in the middle. The CDR3 nucleotides read TGTGCCACCAGCACCAATCTCAGGGGCACTGAAGCTTTCTTT. Translation gives CATSTNLRGTEAFF.

The gene calls are TRBV6-1 and TRBJ2-1; perhaps TRBD2 as D (6 bases). The CDR3 has 15 amino acids. CDR1 is MNHNS, CDR2 SASEGT, per germline. V lost 6 bases and J 3 bases, leaving 15 bases between the germline ends. The CDR3 sequence: CASRRGSGLYNEQFF. The CDR3 DNA reads as TGTGCCAGCAGACGAGGGAGCGGGCTCTACAATGAGCAGTTCTTC.

This clone showed up just a few times. The gene calls are TRBV6-1 and TRBJ1-3, with 7 bases lining up with TRBD1. Trimming removed 6 bases from V and 2 bases from J; junction bases left unmatched: 7. This CDR3 contains 15 residues. Per the germline V gene, CDR1 is MNHNS and CDR2 is SASEGT. Here the CDR3 reads CASSTTGDAGNTIYF. The CDR3 bases are TGTGCCAGCAGCACTACAGGGGACGCTGGAAACACCATATATTTT.

The chain couples TRBV19 to TRBJ1-5, with a weak D call TRBD1 (5 bases). CDR1 and CDR2 from the germline V gene are LNHDA and SQIVND (reference sequence). V was shortened by 9 bases and J by 6 bases, with 21 bases between the two germline ends. The CDR3 spans 15 residues. This CDR3 is CASSARGGVAQPQHF. The CDR3 bases are TGTGCCAGCTCAGCCCGGGGGGGGGTTGCTCAGCCCCAGCATTTT. Complete variable domain (other parts from reference TRBV19 and TRBJ1-5): DGGITQSPKYLFRKEGQNVTLSCEQNLNHDAMYWYRQDPGQGLRLIYYSQIVNDFQKGDIAEGYSVSREKKESFPLTVTSAQKNPTAFYLCASSARGGVAQPQHFGDGTRLSIL.

In its sample, this clone was seen once. J is TRBJ2-5 and V is TRBV28; TRBD1 matches at 9 bases. The CDR3 is made up of 19 amino acids. The germline V gene encodes CDR1 MDHEN and CDR2 SYDVKM. The J segment lost 4 bases and the V segment lost 3 bases, leaving 18 bases of the junction unmatched. CDR3 in amino acids: CASSLYVKTGTGMGETQYF. For the CDR3, the DNA is TGTGCCAGCAGTTTGTACGTTAAAACCGGGACAGGGATGGGAGAGACCCAGTACTTC.

A few counts support this clone. This chain links TRBV5-8 with TRBJ2-7; 8 nucleotides line up with TRBD1. J was trimmed by 0 bases and V by 6 bases; bases with no gene match: 8. Germline V gives CDR1 SGHTS, CDR2 YDEGEE. The CDR3 covers 15 residues. The CDR3 protein is CASIHPGQASYEQYF. The CDR3 DNA is TGTGCCAGCATCCATCCGGGACAGGCCTCCTACGAGCAGTACTTC.

This clone was counted only a few times. The chain employs TRBV6-5 and TRBJ2-7; 11 positions agree with TRBD2. The trim removed 5 bases at V and 2 bases at J, leaving 5 bases unmatched. This CDR3 region has 15 residues. Germline V CDR1 and CDR2: MNHEY, SVGAGI. CDR3: CASSGGLAVTYEQYF. In DNA form, the CDR3 reads TGTGCCAGCAGTGGGGGACTAGCGGTCACCTACGAGCAGTACTTC.

CDR3: CASSLGSAGVDTEAFF. Here the CDR3 DNA reads TGTGCCAGCAGCTTAGGGTCGGCAGGGGTGGACACTGAAGCTTTCTTT. This chain uses TRBV7-9 with TRBJ1-1; tentative D call: TRBD1 (6 bases). Trimming removed 1 base at V and 3 bases at J, with 15 bases between. This CDR3 region has 16 residues. Germline CDR1 is SEHNR and CDR2 is FQNEAQ (reference sequence).